Each of the 8 T cell receptor beta chains below was sequenced from the same sample in a study of blood T cells in healthy people across ages. Using a J-beta primer mix together with a sample-barcoded 5' primer, a second PCR was run for about 7 to 12 cycles. A single record per CDR3 protein comes from TCRdb applying MiXCR to the 5' RACE reads. The sample yields more than 800,000 distinct CDR3 sequences, around 30% seen once. Sequenced input: blood. The receptors were sampled from a woman of 80 years or more in good health.

DNA for the CDR3: TGTGCCAGCAGTCTAACCTTCGGCGAGCAGTACTTC. Encoded protein: CASSLTFGEQYF. V gene TRBV27 combines with J gene TRBJ2-4; D unclear. The J call could be wrong; TRBJ2-7 is a better fit for the DNA end. The CDR3 consists of 12 residues. Germline CDR1 reads MNHEY; CDR2 reads SMNVEV (reference sequence).

Details on this clonotype: A much larger clone differs from this one at a single base, so this may be a read error. The rearrangement links TRBV9 to TRBJ2-1; 8 bases line up with TRBD1. Trimming took 3 bases from V and 10 from J; bases not matched to a gene: 12. Germline-derived CDR1 and CDR2 are SGDLS and YYNGEE. The CDR3 is 15 amino acids. The CDR3 reads CASSASGTGTYEQFF. The CDR3, as DNA: TGTGCCAGCAGCGCCTCCGGGACAGGCACCTACGAGCAGTTCTTC.

Points on this clonotype: A clone one base away is much larger, so this may be a read error. CDR3 DNA: TGTGCCAGCAGTCTACGACAGAACAATGAGCAGTACTTC. Protein sequence: CASSLRQNNEQYF. The chain couples TRBV6-2 or TRBV6-3 to TRBJ2-7; possible D gene TRBD1, 5 bases. V lost 5 bases and J 7 bases, leaving 15 bases between the germline ends. Germline assignment: CDR1 MNHEY and CDR2 SVGEGT. The CDR3 has 13 amino acids.

The V call is TRBV6-5, the J call TRBJ2-1; 7 bases are shared with TRBD1. Germline values: CDR1 MNHEY, CDR2 SVGAGI. The CDR3 totals 16 residues. V dropped 4 bases and J dropped 2; count of bases not matched to a gene: 8. In DNA, the CDR3 is TGTGCCAGCAGTTCACAGGGGAGAGGGACCTACAATGAGCAGTTCTTC. The encoded protein is CASSSQGRGTYNEQFF.

This clonotype has ten or more counts. The gene calls are TRBV7-2 and TRBJ2-7, with TRBD1 matching 9 bases. The V and J ends lost 6 bases and 0 bases, in that order; junction bases with no gene match: 6. This CDR3 region has 15 residues. CDR1 and CDR2 from the germline V gene are SGHTA and FQGNSA. CDR3 amino acids: CASSADRGSSYEQYF. CDR3 nucleotides: TGTGCCAGCAGTGCGGACAGGGGCAGCTCCTACGAGCAGTACTTC.

The chain uses TRBV7-2 and TRBJ2-2, with 11 bases lining up with TRBD2. J lost 0 bases, V lost 5 bases, and 11 bases had no gene match. The CDR3 runs to 19 residues. Germline values: CDR1 SGHTA, CDR2 FQGNSA. The CDR3 protein is CASSIRASGGIANTGELFF. The CDR3 DNA follows: TGTGCCAGCAGCATTCGGGCTAGCGGGGGGATCGCGAACACCGGGGAGCTGTTTTTT. The variable domain in full, completed from reference TRBV7-2 and TRBJ2-2, reads GAGVSQSPSNKVTEKGKDVELRCDPISGHTALYWYRQSLGQGLEFLIYFQGNSAPDKSGLPSDRFSAERTGGSVSTLTIQRTQQEDSAVYLCASSIRASGGIANTGELFFGEGSRLTVL.

This clonotype has more than one count but fewer than ten. This sequence joins TRBV20-1 and TRBJ1-1; TRBD1 might be the D (6 bases). Trimming shortened V by 3 bases and J by 5 bases, and 10 bases separated the two germline ends. Germline values: CDR1 DFQATT, CDR2 SNEGSKA (reference sequence). This CDR3 contains 12 residues. DNA for the CDR3: TGCAGTGCTAGGGGAGGGGGGACTGAAGCTTTCTTT. Encoded protein: CSARGGGTEAFF.

This clonotype was seen at least ten times. The genes are TRBV6-1 and TRBJ2-3, with TRBD1 identical over 10 bases. V lost 7 bases to trimming and J lost 6 bases; unmatched junction nucleotides: 10. Germline CDR1 and CDR2: MNHNS and SASEGT. The CDR3 contains 15 residues. The CDR3: CASKRRDRGSDTQYF. CDR3 DNA sequence: TGTGCCAGCAAACGCCGGGACAGGGGATCTGATACGCAGTATTTT.